This T cell receptor (beta chain) was sequenced during a study of OX40 agonist ivuxolimab in advanced cancers. Study-wide context: Ivuxolimab was delivered to patients intravenously every 2 weeks at doses spanning 0.01 to 10 mg/kg. Partial responses were achieved by three patients, one with hepatocellular carcinoma and two with cutaneous melanoma.

V lost 3 bases, J lost 2 bases, and 1 base stayed unmatched. The length of the CDR3 is 14 residues. Germline CDR1 is SGHTA and CDR2 is FQGNSA. Sequenced by immunoSEQ multiplex PCR; TCRdb stores in-frame clones only, minus some. The table lists 100,000 or so clones, around 90% of them singletons. This chain uses TRBV7-2 with TRBJ2-5; 9 nucleotides align to TRBD1. Sequenced material: CD4+ or CD8+ T cells sorted from blood, taken in a trial of the OX40 agonist ivuxolimab. This receptor was taken from an adult with an advanced solid tumor such as melanoma, head and neck, liver or kidney cancer. The chain's CDR3 is CASSFGTGQETQYF. The DNA of the CDR3 is TGTGCCAGCAGCTTCGGGACAGGGCAAGAGACCCAGTACTTC.